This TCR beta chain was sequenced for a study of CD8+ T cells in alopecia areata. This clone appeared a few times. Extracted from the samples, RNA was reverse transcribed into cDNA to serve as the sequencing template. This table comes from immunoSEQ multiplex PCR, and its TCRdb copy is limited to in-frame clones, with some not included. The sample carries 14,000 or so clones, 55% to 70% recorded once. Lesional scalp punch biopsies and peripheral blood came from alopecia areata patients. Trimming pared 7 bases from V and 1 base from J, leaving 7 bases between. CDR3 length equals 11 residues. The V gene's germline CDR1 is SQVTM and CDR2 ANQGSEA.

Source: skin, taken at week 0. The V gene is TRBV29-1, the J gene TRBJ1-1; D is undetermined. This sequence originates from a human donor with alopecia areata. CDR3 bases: TGCAGCGCGCAGAGGAACACTGAAGCTTTCTTT. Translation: CSAQRNTEAFF.